A single sample is the source of the 30 T cell receptor beta chains below, sequenced in a study of post-analysis software for immune sequencing data. Study observations and caveats: Compared with controls, patients had more of about 5 TRBV segments, including TRBV5-6, TRBV5-1 and TRBV20-1.

These receptors' antigens are unknown. Every TCR beta cDNA library bore unique molecular identifiers. TCRdb recomputed calls from the PCR reads with MiXCR, one row per CDR3 protein. The sample lists approximately 770,000 distinct CDR3 sequences, roughly 50% occurring once. What was sequenced was blood. The receptors come from a girl between 10 and 17 years old with multiple sclerosis.

A few counts support this clonotype. V gene TRBV5-1 combines with J gene TRBJ2-4; D gene uncertain. The tail of the sequence fits TRBJ2-7 better, so the J call may be wrong. CDR1 is SGHRS and CDR2 is YFSETQ in the germline V gene. The CDR3 totals 12 residues. CDR3 coding DNA: TGCGCCAGCAAGGGCAATGGGTACGAGCAGTACTTC. Translation: CASKGNGYEQYF.

This clonotype has just a few counts. The rearrangement links TRBV28 to TRBJ2-7; a weak D match, TRBD1 (6 bases). Germline V gives CDR1 MDHEN, CDR2 SYDVKM. This CDR3 is 15 amino acids long. V was trimmed by 2 bases and J by 5 bases, leaving 16 bases between them. The CDR3 DNA reads as TGTGCCAGCAGTTTACCGGCCAGGGGAGTTAACGAGCAGTACTTC. Translated: CASSLPARGVNEQYF.

This chain connects TRBV12-3 or TRBV12-4 to TRBJ1-1; TRBD1 matches at 8 bases. CDR3 size: 13 residues. V was pared by 6 bases and J by 4 bases, with 4 bases of the junction left unmatched. In DNA, the CDR3 is TGTGCCAGCAGGACGACAGGGGCCACTGAAGCTTTCTTT. Amino acid sequence: CASRTTGATEAFF.

The chain links TRBV29-1 to TRBJ2-5; D gene ambiguous. CDR1 and CDR2 (germline): SQVTM, ANQGSEA. The CDR3 runs to 14 residues. V was shortened by 7 bases and J by 2 bases, with 17 bases between the two germline ends. CDR3 sequence: CSAAWVSAQETQYF. CDR3 coding DNA: TGCAGCGCCGCATGGGTTTCGGCTCAAGAGACCCAGTACTTC.

There are a few counts of this clonotype. The chain has TRBV10-3 and TRBJ1-1; the D is unclear. Germline CDR1 is ENHRY and CDR2 is SYGVKD. The CDR3 is 13 amino acids. Trimming removed 11 bases from V and 4 bases from J, with 17 bases in between. CDR3 residues: CAAREPTSTEAFF. Here the CDR3 DNA reads TGTGCCGCCCGGGAACCGACATCCACTGAAGCTTTCTTT.

This clonotype showed up just a few times. V usage is TRBV29-1 and J usage is TRBJ1-2; D call uncertain. This CDR3 is built from 14 residues. Trimming cost V 0 bases and J 7 bases, with 15 bases left between them. Germline CDR1 is SQVTM and CDR2 is ANQGSEA. The CDR3 DNA follows: TGCAGCGTTGAAGAGGGATTGGTCCCGATTGGCTACACCTTC. Translating gives CSVEEGLVPIGYTF. The full variable domain, with the rest looked up from reference TRBV29-1 and TRBJ1-2, is SAVISQKPSRDICQRGTSLTIQCQVDSQVTMMFWYRQQPGQSLTLIATANQGSEATYESGFVIDKFPISRPNLTFSTLTVSNMSPEDSSIYLCSVEEGLVPIGYTFGSGTRLTVV.

This clonotype was picked up a small number of times. The genes are TRBV7-2 and TRBJ1-2; D uncertain. The CDR3 has 13 residues. The ends were cut back, 2 bases at V and 2 bases at J, with 6 bases in the middle. CDR1 and CDR2 (germline): SGHTA, FQGNSA. For the CDR3, the DNA is TGTGCCAGCAGCTTAAAACACAACTATGGCTACACCTTC. Translated, it gives CASSLKHNYGYTF.

This chain joins TRBV20-1 and TRBJ1-5, with no clear D. The germline V gene has CDR1 DFQATT and CDR2 SNEGSKA (reference sequence). Trimming removed 0 bases from V and 2 bases from J, with 5 bases in between. The CDR3 totals 13 residues. The CDR3 DNA follows: TGCAGTGCTAGAGATTTGGGCAATCAGCCCCAGCATTTT. Residues: CSARDLGNQPQHF.

This clonotype was picked up a small number of times. The CDR3 here is CASSSTVSNQPQHF. The CDR3 nucleotides are TGTGCCAGCAGTTCGACAGTTAGCAATCAGCCCCAGCATTTT. The chain employs TRBV7-2 and TRBJ1-5; D is perhaps TRBD1 (5 bases). The CDR3 contains 14 residues. V lost 6 bases and J 0 bases, leaving 9 bases between the germline ends. Germline V gives CDR1 SGHTA, CDR2 FQGNSA.

This clonotype turned up a few times. The chain joins TRBV7-8 to TRBJ2-5; D remains ambiguous. The CDR3 runs to 16 residues. The germline V and J ends were trimmed by 5 bases and 1 base, with 17 bases remaining between them. Per the germline V gene, CDR1 is SGHVS and CDR2 is FQNEAQ. The CDR3 spells CASSPKRWRIQETQYF. In nucleotides, the CDR3 is TGTGCCAGCAGCCCAAAAAGGTGGCGGATCCAAGAGACCCAGTACTTC.

This rearrangement joins TRBV7-2 to TRBJ2-3, with D possibly TRBD2 on 7 matching bases. Trimming took off 5 bases at V and 8 bases at J, with 14 bases between the two ends. The V gene's germline CDR1 is SGHTA and CDR2 FQGNSA. This CDR3 is built from 13 residues. CDR3 DNA: TGTGCCAGCAGCGAACGGGGGGCGGCTACGCAGTATTTT. It specifies CASSERGAATQYF.

This clonotype was seen ten or more times. The chain has TRBV25-1 and TRBJ2-5, with no clear D. TRBJ2-7 matches the DNA end more closely, so the J call is doubtful. The CDR3 spans 12 residues. CDR1 is MGHDK and CDR2 is SYGVNS in the germline V gene. The CDR3 spells CASSGVGFEQYF. CDR3 sequence (DNA): TGTGCCAGCAGTGGTGTGGGGTTCGAGCAGTACTTC.

The CDR3 spells CASSRLASGRGSGELFF. In nucleotides, the CDR3 is TGTGCCAGCAGCCGCTTAGCAAGCGGGAGGGGGTCCGGGGAGCTGTTTTTT. This chain joins TRBV7-3 and TRBJ2-2; TRBD2 matches at 10 bases. Germline V gives CDR1 SGHTA, CDR2 FQGTGA. The CDR3 totals 17 residues. With V trimmed by 5 bases and J by 6 bases, 12 bases remained unmatched.

This clonotype occurred a few times. The chain joins TRBV15 to TRBJ1-2; TRBD1 might be the D (5 bases). Germline V gene lookup returns CDR1 LNHNV and CDR2 YYDKDF (reference sequence). This CDR3 has 14 amino acids. V was cut by 4 bases and J by 8 bases, with 17 bases left in between. The CDR3 region is CATSTYVGGSGYTF. CDR3 in DNA: TGTGCCACCAGCACATACGTGGGGGGAAGCGGCTACACCTTC.

This clonotype appeared a few times. The J gene is TRBJ2-7, the V gene TRBV20-1; tentative D call: TRBD2 (6 bases). CDR1 and CDR2 from the germline V gene are DFQATT and SNEGSKA (reference sequence). The CDR3 is 15 amino acids. Trimming took 0 bases from V and 6 from J, leaving 18 bases between them. CDR3 sequence (DNA): TGCAGTGCTAGAGACATCGGGGGAAAAGGTGGCGAGCAGTACTTC. Translated: CSARDIGGKGGEQYF.

The genes are TRBV20-1 and TRBJ2-5; 7 nucleotides agree with TRBD2. TRBJ2-7 explains the end of the DNA better; the J call may be wrong. Germline values: CDR1 DFQATT, CDR2 SNEGSKA (reference sequence). The CDR3 runs 15 residues. The CDR3 protein is CSARVVPRGNYEQYF. CDR3 in DNA: TGCAGTGCTAGAGTCGTCCCGCGGGGGAACTACGAGCAGTACTTC.

The CDR3 DNA reads TGTGCCAGCAGCCAAGATTTCCAGGGGATAGGGCTCACAGATACGCAGTATTTT. This codes for CASSQDFQGIGLTDTQYF. The genes are TRBV4-2 and TRBJ2-3, with D maybe TRBD1 (6 bases). Per the germline V gene, CDR1 is LGHNA and CDR2 is YNFKEQ. The CDR3 is made up of 18 amino acids. The germline V and J ends were trimmed by 0 bases and 2 bases, with 18 bases remaining between them.

The chain has TRBV6-5 and TRBJ1-1, with D maybe TRBD1 (6 bases). The CDR3 runs to 16 residues. Germline loops: CDR1 MNHEY, CDR2 SVGAGI. With 4 bases removed from V and 3 bases from J, the gap between germline ends came to 18 bases. CDR3 protein: CASSSLQGREDTEAFF. The CDR3 DNA sequence: TGTGCCAGCAGTTCCTTACAGGGACGAGAGGACACTGAAGCTTTCTTT.

This CDR3 is CSARVPVGTRRYEQYF. In nucleotides, the CDR3 is TGCAGTGCTAGAGTGCCGGTAGGGACTCGGCGGTACGAGCAGTACTTC. The rearrangement links TRBV20-1 to TRBJ2-7, with D perhaps TRBD2 (6 bases). The CDR3 totals 16 residues. Trimming removed 1 base at V and 4 bases at J, with 20 bases between. Germline V CDR1 and CDR2: DFQATT, SNEGSKA (reference sequence).

The J gene is TRBJ2-7, the V gene TRBV2; D is perhaps TRBD2 (5 bases). Deletions cut 5 bases from V and 0 bases from J, with 11 bases between. The CDR3 is made up of 14 amino acids. CDR1 and CDR2 from the germline V gene are SNHLY and FYNNEI. The CDR3 is CASSTLADSYEQYF. The CDR3 nucleotides read TGTGCCAGCAGTACCCTAGCTGACTCCTACGAGCAGTACTTC.

This clonotype was found a few times. The V call is TRBV7-9, the J call TRBJ2-3; D gene unclear. The CDR3 spans 11 residues. Germline V CDR1 and CDR2: SEHNR, FQNEAQ (reference sequence). V lost 7 bases and J 8 bases, leaving 10 bases between the germline ends. The CDR3 protein is CASTAGSTQYF. CDR3 DNA sequence: TGTGCCAGCACCGCCGGAAGTACGCAGTATTTT.

This clonotype was counted between two and nine times. The chain links TRBV6-2 or TRBV6-3 to TRBJ2-7; D may correspond to TRBD1 or TRBD2 (5 bases each). The CDR3 runs to 10 residues. The germline CDR1 and CDR2 sequences are MNHEY and SVGEGT. Trimming removed 10 bases at V and 4 bases at J, with 8 bases between. The CDR3 DNA reads TGTGCCACCGAGGGGTACGAGCAGTACTTC. This translates into CATEGYEQYF.

CDR3 amino acids: CASSELTGYGYTF. The CDR3 DNA reads as TGTGCCAGCAGTGAACTGACAGGATACGGCTACACCTTC. V is TRBV25-1 and J is TRBJ1-2; maybe TRBD1 (6 bases). Between the trimmed V and J ends, which lost 2 bases and 8 bases, there was a span of 12 bases. This CDR3 has 13 amino acids. The V gene's germline CDR1 is MGHDK and CDR2 SYGVNS.

This rearrangement joins TRBV4-3 to TRBJ2-7; possible D gene TRBD1, 6 bases. Germline CDR1 reads LGHNA; CDR2 reads YSLEER. There are 14 residues in the CDR3. V dropped 3 bases and J dropped 0 bases, with 9 bases sitting between them. CDR3 protein: CASSHTRGSYEQYF. In DNA form, the CDR3 reads TGCGCCAGCAGCCACACCAGGGGCTCCTACGAGCAGTACTTC.

The genes are TRBV27 and TRBJ2-7; 8 bases line up with TRBD2. The CDR3 is made up of 16 amino acids. Trimming took 8 bases from V and 2 from J; bases not matched to a gene: 14. Germline CDR1 MNHEY, CDR2 SMNVEV (reference sequence). The CDR3 DNA sequence: TGTGCCAGCCCGGGACTAGGGGGTGTTTTGCCCTACGAGCAGTACTTC. Encoded protein: CASPGLGGVLPYEQYF.

This chain connects TRBV30 to TRBJ1-5, with 7 bases fitting TRBD1. Germline V gene data show CDR1 as GTSNPN and CDR2 as SVGIG (reference sequence). J lost 4 bases, V lost 1 base, and 4 bases had no gene match. The CDR3 contains 14 residues. The DNA for the CDR3 is TGTGCCTGGAGTGGTGGACAGGATAATCAGCCCCAGCATTTT. It codes for CAWSGGQDNQPQHF. Full variable domain (outside the CDR3, taken from reference TRBV30 and TRBJ1-5): SQTIHQWPATLVQPVGSPLSLECTVEGTSNPNLYWYRQAAGRGLQLLFYSVGIGQISSEVPQNLSASRPQDRQFILSSKKLLLSDSGFYLCAWSGGQDNQPQHFGDGTRLSIL.

The chain carries TRBV20-1 and TRBJ1-2; D unresolved. CDR1 DFQATT and CDR2 SNEGSKA come from the germline V gene (reference sequence). Trimming pared 0 bases from V and 3 bases from J, leaving 11 bases between. CDR3 length: 14 amino acids. The DNA of the CDR3 is TGCAGTGCTAGAGATAGGGCAGGACACTATGGCTACACCTTC. It yields the protein CSARDRAGHYGYTF.

The genes are TRBV7-3 and TRBJ2-5, with D uncertain. The J call is doubtful: the DNA matches TRBJ2-7 better. This CDR3 is built from 13 residues. CDR1 is SGHTA and CDR2 is FQGTGA in the germline V gene. The CDR3 reads CASSLTGHSEQYF. The CDR3 DNA is TGTGCCAGCAGCTTAACTGGGCACTCCGAGCAGTACTTC.

CDR3 protein: CASSTGGATYEQYF. The CDR3 DNA reads as TGTGCCAGCAGCACCGGAGGAGCCACCTACGAGCAGTACTTC. The chain couples TRBV9 to TRBJ2-7; maybe TRBD2 (5 bases). This CDR3 comprises 14 residues. V shed 4 bases and J shed 2 bases, with 13 bases lying between them. Germline V gene lookup returns CDR1 SGDLS and CDR2 YYNGEE. Looking up the rest from reference TRBV9 and TRBJ2-7 gives the full variable domain: DSGVTQTPKHLITATGQRVTLRCSPRSGDLSVYWYQQSLDQGLQFLIQYYNGEERAKGNILERFSAQQFPDLHSELNLSSLELGDSALYFCASSTGGATYEQYFGPGTRLTVT.

The chain is built from TRBV14 and TRBJ2-5; D may be TRBD1 (5 bases). CDR3 length: 14 amino acids. V lost 2 bases to trimming and J lost 5 bases, with 12 bases between them. Germline CDR1 SGHDN, CDR2 FVKESK. The CDR3 protein is CASSQRTFEETQYF. The CDR3 DNA is TGTGCCAGCAGCCAACGGACATTCGAGGAGACCCAGTACTTC.